The 30 T cell receptor beta chains reported below all come from one sample, sequenced in a study of shared clonotypes between healthy human individuals. Some clones are missing from TCRdb's copy, which holds only in-frame ones; the method was immunoSEQ multiplex PCR. The table shows 180,000 or so clones, with about 93% occurring only once. Sample: naive CD4+ T cells sorted from blood. Subset here: CD45RA+ positively selected. Source of these receptors: a woman under 40 in good health.

The V call is TRBV5-1, the J call TRBJ2-5, with D tentatively TRBD2 (6 bases). V lost 0 bases, J lost 4 bases, and 13 bases lay in between. CDR3 length: 15 residues. Germline CDR1 reads SGHRS; CDR2 reads YFSETQ. CDR3 DNA: TGCGCCAGCAGCTTGGCCGCGGGGACTGGAGAGACCCAGTACTTC. Translation gives CASSLAAGTGETQYF.

The V and J genes are TRBV6-5 and TRBJ2-2, with a tentative D call TRBD2 (5 bases). The length of the CDR3 is 16 residues. Per germline, CDR1 MNHEY and CDR2 SVGAGI. V was shortened by 2 bases and J by 2 bases, with 12 bases between the two germline ends. CDR3 DNA sequence: TGTGCCAGCAGTTACCGGAGCGGTTATAACACCGGGGAGCTGTTTTTT. Its translation: CASSYRSGYNTGELFF.

The chain is built from TRBV6-4 and TRBJ2-7; 7 nucleotides line up with TRBD2. V trimming: 0 bases; J trimming: 0 bases; junction bases outside the gene matches: 14. The CDR3 loop spans 19 amino acids. Germline V gene lookup returns CDR1 MRHNA and CDR2 SNTAGT. The CDR3 reads CASSDSKGWSGTLSYEQYF. Written as DNA, the CDR3 is TGTGCCAGCAGTGACTCGAAAGGTTGGAGCGGGACCCTCTCCTACGAGCAGTACTTC.

This clone is a singleton in its sample. The CDR3 reads CASSLGSGTTEKLFF. The CDR3 DNA reads TGTGCCAGCAGCTTGGGTTCGGGGACCACGGAAAAACTGTTTTTT. This sequence joins TRBV4-2 and TRBJ1-4; a weak D match, TRBD1 (5 bases). The V gene's germline CDR1 is LGHNA and CDR2 YNFKEQ. The ends were cut back, 5 bases at V and 8 bases at J, with 18 bases in the middle. This CDR3 contains 15 residues.

This chain links TRBV5-1 with TRBJ2-5, with 7 bases that match TRBD1. Trimming at V came to 1 base and at J to 9 bases, leaving 6 bases not matched to a gene. This CDR3 contains 13 residues. CDR1 and CDR2 (germline): SGHRS, YFSETQ. The DNA of the CDR3 is TGCGCCAGCAGCTTGACAGGCCAGGGGGCCCAGTACTTC. This sequence encodes CASSLTGQGAQYF.

The rearrangement links TRBV7-6 to TRBJ1-1; D call uncertain. The V and J ends lost 4 bases and 2 bases respectively, with 8 bases between them. CDR3 length equals 13 residues. Germline loops: CDR1 SGHVS, CDR2 FNYEAQ. The CDR3 spells CASSSFGNTEAFF. The CDR3 DNA is TGTGCCAGCAGCTCGTTCGGAAACACTGAAGCTTTCTTT.

The genes are TRBV5-1 and TRBJ1-3; D possibly corresponds to TRBD1 (6 bases). Trimming pared 8 bases from V and 0 bases from J, leaving 15 bases between. Germline V lookup: CDR1 SGHRS, CDR2 YFSETQ. This CDR3 spans 15 amino acids. The CDR3 coding sequence is TGCGCCAGTAGAGCGGGGGCCATCTCTGGAAACACCATATATTTT. Protein: CASRAGAISGNTIYF.

The chain links TRBV27 to TRBJ2-6; 10 nucleotides align to TRBD2. Germline V gene lookup returns CDR1 MNHEY and CDR2 SMNVEV (reference sequence). The length of the CDR3 is 18 residues. Losses at the gene ends were 5 bases for V and 0 bases for J; bases not matched to a gene: 7. CDR3 sequence reads: CASSRTSGLISGANVLTF. The DNA for the CDR3 is TGTGCCAGCAGTCGGACTAGCGGCTTGATCTCTGGGGCCAACGTCCTGACTTTC.

This chain connects TRBV7-2 to TRBJ2-1; TRBD1 agrees at 7 bases. V lost 5 bases, J lost 10 bases, and 14 bases stayed unmatched. Per the germline V gene, CDR1 is SGHTA and CDR2 is FQGNSA. The CDR3 runs 15 residues. The CDR3 reads CASSPWTGGVGEQFF. The DNA of the CDR3 is TGTGCCAGCAGCCCTTGGACAGGTGGGGTAGGGGAGCAGTTCTTC.

The sample holds one count of this clone. The chain carries TRBV11-1 and TRBJ2-5; tentative D call: TRBD2 (6 bases). Trimming took off 3 bases at V and 4 bases at J, with 24 bases between the two ends. The CDR3 runs to 18 residues. The germline V gene encodes CDR1 SGHAT and CDR2 FQDESV (reference sequence). CDR3 loop: CASSLSRTWQKAGETQYF. CDR3 nucleotides: TGTGCCAGCAGCTTGAGTAGGACTTGGCAAAAAGCGGGAGAGACCCAGTACTTC.

The genes are TRBV11-2 and TRBJ1-6, with TRBD1 matching over 9 bases. The CDR3 covers 18 residues. The V gene's germline CDR1 is SGHAT and CDR2 FQNNGV. The junction had 7 bases not matched to a gene; V was cut back by 1 base and J by 3 bases. The CDR3 DNA sequence: TGTGCCAGCAGCTTAGCGTTGCGACAGGGGGTCTATAATTCACCCCTCCACTTT. Its translation: CASSLALRQGVYNSPLHF.

The sample holds one count of this clone. This rearrangement joins TRBV20-1 to TRBJ2-1; tentatively, D is TRBD2 (5 bases). Germline-derived CDR1 and CDR2 are DFQATT and SNEGSKA (reference sequence). Trimming pared 8 bases from V and 5 bases from J, leaving 10 bases between. The CDR3 is made up of 11 amino acids. In DNA, the CDR3 is TGCAGTATTAGCGTCCACAATGAGCAGTTCTTC. Translation: CSISVHNEQFF.

In DNA form, the CDR3 reads TGTGCCAGCAGCGGGCTATCTCCAGATACGCAGTATTTT. Protein: CASSGLSPDTQYF. V and J are TRBV5-4 and TRBJ2-3; D unresolved. Germline CDR1 reads SGHNT; CDR2 reads YYREEE (reference sequence). V was pared by 4 bases and J by 4 bases, with 10 bases between. The CDR3 is 13 residues long. Supplemented by reference TRBV5-4 and TRBJ2-3, the full variable domain reads ETGVTQSPTHLIKTRGQQVTLRCSSQSGHNTVSWYQQALGQGPQFIFQYYREEENGRGNFPPRFSGLQFPNYSSELNVNALELDDSALYLCASSGLSPDTQYFGPGTRLTVL.

The genes are TRBV28 and TRBJ2-5; 8 bases are a match to TRBD2. The J call is in doubt because the DNA end fits TRBJ2-7 better. The CDR3 is 15 residues long. Per the germline V gene, CDR1 is MDHEN and CDR2 is SYDVKM. CDR3 in DNA: TGTGCCAGCAGTCCCCGACTAGCGACCTCCTACGAGCAGTACTTC. It is translated as CASSPRLATSYEQYF.

This sequence joins TRBV4-1 and TRBJ2-1; 7 bases agree with TRBD1. V trimming: 4 bases; J trimming: 5 bases; junction bases outside the gene matches: 11. The CDR3 consists of 16 residues. Germline-derived CDR1 and CDR2 are MGHRA and YSYEKL. CDR3 nucleotides: TGCGCCAGCAGCCCCCTCTCGACAGGGTCTAACAATGAGCAGTTCTTC. Translation: CASSPLSTGSNNEQFF.

V is TRBV9 and J is TRBJ2-7, with TRBD1 matching over 11 bases. The CDR3 runs 15 residues. Trimming removed 4 bases from V and 5 bases from J; junction bases left unmatched: 8. Per germline, CDR1 SGDLS and CDR2 YYNGEE. This chain's CDR3 is CASSPSGQGVDEQYF. The CDR3 DNA reads as TGTGCCAGCAGCCCATCGGGACAGGGGGTAGACGAGCAGTACTTC.

CDR3 loop: CASSYRSGSYEQYF. Written as DNA, the CDR3 is TGTGCCAGCAGTTACAGGTCAGGTTCTTACGAGCAGTACTTC. The V and J genes are TRBV6-6 and TRBJ2-7; D call uncertain. Trimming cost V 2 bases and J 4 bases, with 12 bases left between them. The germline V gene has CDR1 MNHNY and CDR2 SVGAGI (reference sequence). The CDR3 spans 14 residues.

The chain recombines TRBV18 with TRBJ2-7; a weak D match, TRBD2 (6 bases). The CDR3 is made up of 16 amino acids. Germline V gives CDR1 KGHSH, CDR2 LQKENI. V gave up 3 bases and J gave up 1 base, with 16 bases separating them. CDR3 DNA: TGTGCCAGCTCACCTGGGACTCCATCCCTATCCTACGAGCAGTACTTC. Translation gives CASSPGTPSLSYEQYF.

Note on this clone: Other DNA sequences in the same sample also yield this CDR3. This chain uses TRBV18 with TRBJ2-7; maybe TRBD2 (6 bases). The germline CDR1 and CDR2 sequences are KGHSH and LQKENI. Trimming stripped 0 bases from V and 3 bases from J, with 9 bases between. The CDR3 spans 14 residues. The CDR3, as DNA: TGTGCCAGCTCACCACCCGCGGGAAGCTACGAGCAGTACTTC. This codes for CASSPPAGSYEQYF.

The gene calls are TRBV19 and TRBJ2-7, with TRBD1 matching 7 bases. J was trimmed by 2 bases and V by 9 bases; bases with no gene match: 13. This CDR3 comprises 15 residues. Germline loops: CDR1 LNHDA, CDR2 SQIVND (reference sequence). CDR3 DNA: TGTGCCAGCTCAAGGCTCCGGGACAGTACCTACGAGCAGTACTTC. Translation: CASSRLRDSTYEQYF.

This clone occurred a few times. The chain combines TRBV19 with TRBJ1-5; D gene uncertain. The CDR3 runs to 11 residues. The germline CDR1 and CDR2 sequences are LNHDA and SQIVND (reference sequence). Deletions cut 8 bases from V and 9 bases from J, with 11 bases between. This CDR3 reads CASANLGPQHF. CDR3 coding DNA: TGTGCCAGTGCGAACCTCGGGCCCCAGCATTTT. The entire variable domain, with the rest obtained from reference TRBV19 and TRBJ1-5, is as follows: DGGITQSPKYLFRKEGQNVTLSCEQNLNHDAMYWYRQDPGQGLRLIYYSQIVNDFQKGDIAEGYSVSREKKESFPLTVTSAQKNPTAFYLCASANLGPQHFGDGTRLSIL.

This clone was picked up one time. The chain is built from TRBV5-5 and TRBJ1-1; D is undetermined. The CDR3 has 13 amino acids. Germline CDR1 reads SGHKS; CDR2 reads YYEKEE (reference sequence). The germline V and J ends were trimmed by 2 bases and 5 bases, with 10 bases remaining between them. The CDR3 DNA reads TGTGCCAGCAGCTTTCGGGCTGGTACTGAAGCTTTCTTT. This gives the protein CASSFRAGTEAFF.

CDR3 nucleotides: TGCGCCAGCAGCTTAACCTGGGACATTCGGAGCATGAACACTGAAGCTTTCTTT. The encoded protein is CASSLTWDIRSMNTEAFF. The chain employs TRBV5-1 and TRBJ1-1; tentative D call: TRBD1 (6 bases). CDR3 length: 18 residues. CDR1 and CDR2 (germline): SGHRS, YFSETQ. The ends were cut back, 2 bases at V and 0 bases at J, with 20 bases in the middle.

The count of this clone is one. The V gene is TRBV10-3, the J gene TRBJ2-7; D gene ambiguous. There are 15 residues in the CDR3. V gave up 0 bases and J gave up 5 bases, with 14 bases separating them. CDR1 ENHRY and CDR2 SYGVKD come from the germline V gene. The CDR3 loop is CAISESWRSRDEQYF. CDR3 coding DNA: TGTGCCATCAGTGAGTCGTGGCGGAGCAGAGACGAGCAGTACTTC.

The chain uses TRBV5-1 and TRBJ2-7; D tentatively reads TRBD1 or TRBD2 (6 bases each). The V and J ends lost 6 bases and 0 bases respectively, with 16 bases between them. The CDR3 is 15 residues long. Germline CDR1 SGHRS, CDR2 YFSETQ. The CDR3 here is CASTRGGDNSYEQYF. The CDR3 DNA sequence: TGCGCCAGCACCCGAGGAGGGGACAACTCCTACGAGCAGTACTTC.

This clone came up a few times. Other DNA sequences from this sample encode an identical CDR3 as well. The CDR3 bases are TGTGCCATCAGTGAGTCGTCCTACGAGCAGTACTTC. Protein sequence: CAISESSYEQYF. V and J are TRBV10-3 and TRBJ2-7; D call uncertain. The germline gives CDR1 ENHRY, CDR2 SYGVKD. This CDR3 is built from 12 residues. V was trimmed by 0 bases and J by 1 base, leaving 1 base between them.

The rearrangement links TRBV28 to TRBJ2-5; no clear D gene. With the DNA end fitting TRBJ2-7 better, the J assignment may be wrong. This CDR3 has 12 residues. From germline, CDR1 is MDHEN and CDR2 SYDVKM. DNA for the CDR3: TGTGCCAGCAGTGAGGCCACCTACGAGCAGTACTTC. It is translated as CASSEATYEQYF.

This clone was recorded once. The chain is built from TRBV28 and TRBJ2-6, with D possibly TRBD1 on 5 matching bases. The length of the CDR3 is 17 residues. CDR1 and CDR2 (germline): MDHEN, SYDVKM. V gave up 5 bases and J gave up 0 bases, with 14 bases separating them. The CDR3 DNA reads TGTGCCAGCAGTCCCGACCTAAGGGGCTCTGGGGCCAACGTCCTGACTTTC. It translates to CASSPDLRGSGANVLTF.

The chain couples TRBV27 to TRBJ2-7, with D perhaps TRBD2 (7 bases). V was pared by 6 bases and J by 1 base, with 13 bases between. The germline gives CDR1 MNHEY, CDR2 SMNVEV (reference sequence). This CDR3 has 14 amino acids. CDR3 in amino acids: CASSRGGGSYEQYF. The CDR3 coding sequence is TGTGCCAGCAGCAGGGGAGGGGGATCCTACGAGCAGTACTTC.

The J gene is TRBJ2-7, the V gene TRBV28; weak D call: TRBD2 (5 bases). CDR3 length: 16 residues. The germline V gene encodes CDR1 MDHEN and CDR2 SYDVKM. V was pared by 7 bases and J by 5 bases, with 24 bases between. The CDR3 loop reads CASTPLEPPRVHEQYF. The CDR3 region has the DNA TGTGCCAGCACCCCACTAGAACCCCCTCGGGTCCACGAGCAGTACTTC.